This TCR beta chain appears in the sequencing data of a study of PD-1 blockade in classical Hodgkin lymphoma. Notes on the study in general: Newly diagnosed patients were reported to start with lower TCR diversity than healthy donors. In CD4+ cells, TCR diversity went up significantly by C4D1, but in CD8+ cells it did not. Partial responders and progressors had significantly lower baseline TCR diversity.

Note on this clone: Its antigen is not identified.

Time point noted: cycle 4 day 1 (C4D1), after more than five weeks of nivolumab. Every patient had relapsed following autologous stem cell transplantation, and cohorts differed in brentuximab vedotin exposure. Magnetic negative selection isolated CD8+ T cells from thawed PBMCs. Best responses fell into complete response, partial response or progressive disease. TCRdb keeps only in-frame clones here, not all; method: immunoSEQ multiplex PCR. The table has about 7,800 clones, approximately 80% seen once; the top ten hold roughly a third. The sequence was collected from a human donor with classical Hodgkin lymphoma. The sequenced sample was CD8+ T cells from blood, obtained before the fourth cycle of nivolumab.

The CDR3: CASSFTGWGYGYTF. DNA of the CDR3: TGTGCCAGCAGCTTCACAGGTTGGGGGTATGGCTACACCTTC. The chain is built from TRBV7-9 and TRBJ1-2; D perhaps matches TRBD1 (5 bases). Germline V gene sequence: CDR1 SEHNR, CDR2 FQNEAQ (reference sequence). This CDR3 region has 14 residues. Between the trimmed V and J ends, which lost 3 bases and 5 bases, there was a span of 13 bases.